Listed here is a single TCR beta chain. No antigen is known for it. This sample's time point: newly diagnosed GD, antithyroid drugs for less than 3 months. From RNA extracted from PBMCs, the TCR library was made. This entry is derived from a study of regulatory T cells in long-lasting Graves disease. Notes on the study in general: The researchers studied only peripheral blood, not thyroid tissue.

The CDR3 has 16 residues. Trimming cost V 0 bases and J 0 bases, with 12 bases left between them. Per the germline V gene, CDR1 is SGHRS and CDR2 is YFSETQ. Relying on iRepertoire HTBI primers and Arm-PCR of CDR3 regions, the team built TCR beta libraries. TCRdb analysed the multiplex PCR reads with MiXCR anew, one entry per CDR3 protein. Of roughly 610,000 distinct CDR3 sequences in the sample, about 15% were seen once. The sample also formed part of further work on T cells in Graves' hyperthyroidism and ophthalmopathy.

This sequence originates from a man in his late teens or twenties with Graves disease. The sequencing here drew on peripheral blood mononuclear cells (PBMCs), taken at new diagnosis, from a patient treated with antithyroid drugs. The chain couples TRBV5-1 to TRBJ1-2, with D possibly being TRBD1 (5 bases). CDR3 loop: CASSLDSDSSNYGYTF. The CDR3 DNA reads as TGCGCCAGCAGCTTGGATTCCGACAGCTCTAACTATGGCTACACCTTC.